This T cell receptor (beta chain) was captured in a study of control samples from healthy donors and cancer patients. V was shortened by 4 bases and J by 2 bases, with 11 bases between the two germline ends. The germline CDR1 and CDR2 sequences are SQVTM and ANQGSEA. The CDR3 extends over 13 amino acids. TCRdb keeps only in-frame clones here, not all; method: immunoSEQ multiplex PCR. The sample holds 130,000 or so clones, about 88% seen once. The TCR was taken from a man aged 45-60 years in good health. The sample was blood. The chain joins TRBV29-1 to TRBJ1-1; D ambiguous. The DNA of the CDR3 is TGCAGCGTTGCGGCCATGCCTAACACTGAAGCTTTCTTT. Translation: CSVAAMPNTEAFF.